This is a list of T cell receptor beta chains from one sample in a study of blood T cell repertoires in COVID-19. TCRdb's copy holds only in-frame clones and misses some; the assay was immunoSEQ multiplex PCR. The table lists around 300,000 clones, approximately 82% of them singletons. The sequenced sample consisted of peripheral blood. The receptor source for this set is a man aged 25-45 years with active or convalescent COVID-19. Both conserved end residues are part of each CDR3.

J: TRBJ1-1
length: 14
V: TRBV6-2/TRBV6-3
CDR3: CASSHTAGRAEAFF

J: TRBJ1-1
length: 11
V: TRBV6-5
CDR3: CASSPGLGAFF

J: TRBJ1-5
length: 13
V: TRBV6-2/TRBV6-3
CDR3: CASSQGGYQPQHF

J: TRBJ2-7
length: 14
V: TRBV3-1/TRBV3-2
CDR3: CASSQDRQGNEQYF

J: TRBJ2-1
length: 15
V: TRBV28
CDR3: CASSSGLATYNEQFF

J: TRBJ2-7
length: 13
V: TRBV18
CDR3: CASSFGTAYEQYF

J: TRBJ2-7
length: 14
V: TRBV27
CDR3: CASNDRGRAYEQYF

J: TRBJ2-4
length: 14
V: TRBV13
CDR3: CASSSPLAKNIQYF

J: TRBJ2-3
length: 17
V: TRBV11-2
CDR3: CASSFGQGEGSTDTQYF

J: TRBJ1-2
length: 11
V: TRBV29-1
CDR3: CSAGVGDGYTF

J: TRBJ2-1
length: 16
V: TRBV24-1
CDR3: CATSDPTGGHYNEQFF

J: TRBJ2-5
length: 17
V: TRBV5-1
CDR3: CASTQPGLAGGRETQYF

J: TRBJ2-7
length: 13
V: TRBV4-2
CDR3: CASSRGQSYEQYF